The subject of this entry is one T cell receptor beta chain. Its antigen is currently unknown. The data were obtained in a study of cytomegalovirus exposure and HLA in healthy donors. Study-wide findings and caveats: Several top significant clusters appeared, in a later analysis, to be linked to common viral pathogens.

CDR1 SGHNT and CDR2 YYREEE come from the germline V gene (reference sequence). The CDR3 extends over 14 amino acids. V was clipped by 3 bases and J by 1 base, with 10 bases between them. The PCR made use of 60 Vbeta and 13 Jbeta primers. This table comes from immunoSEQ multiplex PCR, and its TCRdb copy is limited to in-frame clones, with some not included. The sample yields over 150,000 clones, approximately 71% seen once. Sequencing was done on a sample of PBMCs. The receptor was isolated from a woman between 18 and 29 years old in good health and CMV-seropositive. The V call is TRBV5-4, the J call TRBJ2-5, with a possible D match to TRBD2 (6 bases). CDR3 sequence (DNA): TGTGCCAGCAGCTCCGGGACTTTCCAAGAGACCCAGTACTTC. This codes for CASSSGTFQETQYF. Full variable domain (rest looked up from reference TRBV5-4 and TRBJ2-5): ETGVTQSPTHLIKTRGQQVTLRCSSQSGHNTVSWYQQALGQGPQFIFQYYREEENGRGNFPPRFSGLQFPNYSSELNVNALELDDSALYLCASSSGTFQETQYFGPGTRLLVL.